This T cell receptor (beta chain) was captured in a study of T cell repertoires in cytomegalovirus infection. This CDR3 spans 13 amino acids. Trimming took 7 bases from V and 4 from J; bases not matched to a gene: 7. CDR1 SQVTM and CDR2 ANQGSEA come from the germline V gene. From the reads, TCRdb called clonotypes with MiXCR, one entry per CDR3 protein. This repertoire shows 150,000 to 200,000 distinct CDR3 sequences, 17% found once; its top ten account for around 27%. Sequences were obtained from CD8+ T cells from PBMCs. V and J are TRBV29-1 and TRBJ2-7; 10 bases line up with TRBD1. This sequence was found in a human donor in good health (CMV status not recorded). Some clones in this sample may be carry-over from other donors' samples. The CDR3 DNA is TGCAGCGCGTGCGGGACAGGGGATTACGAGCAGTACTTC. Its protein product is CSACGTGDYEQYF.